The 8 T cell receptor beta chains below all came from one sample that was sequenced in a study of cytomegalovirus exposure and HLA in healthy donors. It was with 60 Vbeta and 13 Jbeta primers that the PCR ran. This table comes from immunoSEQ multiplex PCR, and its TCRdb copy is limited to in-frame clones, with some not included. This sample's table has 100,000 to 150,000 clones. Sequencing was performed on PBMCs. The receptors derive from a woman aged 40 to 50 in good health and CMV-seronegative.

This sequence joins TRBV27 and TRBJ1-2; 10 positions agree with TRBD1. The CDR3 runs to 15 residues. Trimming took 1 base from V and 8 from J; bases not matched to a gene: 7. Germline V CDR1 and CDR2: MNHEY, SMNVEV (reference sequence). CDR3 region: CASSLYRTGGGGYTF. The CDR3 nucleotides read TGTGCCAGCAGTTTATATCGGACAGGGGGTGGGGGCTACACCTTC.

The gene calls are TRBV10-3 and TRBJ2-1; maybe TRBD1 (5 bases). Germline loops: CDR1 ENHRY, CDR2 SYGVKD. The germline V and J ends were trimmed by 5 bases and 8 bases, with 10 bases remaining between them. This CDR3 spans 12 amino acids. The CDR3 here is CAISQGSDEQFF. The CDR3 DNA follows: TGTGCCATCAGTCAGGGATCGGATGAGCAGTTCTTC.

The chain has TRBV29-1 and TRBJ2-4, with a weak D call TRBD1 (7 bases). The germline V gene encodes CDR1 SQVTM and CDR2 ANQGSEA. The CDR3 is 13 amino acids. Trimming removed 4 bases at V and 10 bases at J, with 17 bases between. The CDR3 nucleotides read TGCAGCGTTGCTCACGGACAGGAGGGGATTCAGTACTTC. Translated: CSVAHGQEGIQYF.

The V and J genes are TRBV4-1 and TRBJ1-1; perhaps TRBD1 as D (6 bases). The CDR3 is made up of 16 amino acids. The germline V gene has CDR1 MGHRA and CDR2 YSYEKL. Trimming pared 5 bases from V and 3 bases from J, leaving 19 bases between. The CDR3 region is CASSSLGGVTDTEAFF. The CDR3 DNA reads TGCGCCAGCAGCTCTCTAGGGGGGGTGACGGACACTGAAGCTTTCTTT.

The V and J genes are TRBV4-3 and TRBJ2-7; 10 nucleotides line up with TRBD1. CDR1 is LGHNA and CDR2 is YSLEER in the germline V gene. CDR3 length equals 15 residues. J was trimmed by 5 bases and V by 2 bases; bases with no gene match: 6. The CDR3 here is CASSQSGTGANEQYF. Written as DNA, the CDR3 is TGCGCCAGCAGCCAATCCGGGACAGGGGCTAACGAGCAGTACTTC.

This chain connects TRBV7-9 to TRBJ2-3; the D gene is possibly TRBD2 (6 bases). CDR1 SEHNR and CDR2 FQNEAQ come from the germline V gene (reference sequence). The V gene lost 3 bases and the J gene lost 3 bases, with 13 bases spanning the gap. The CDR3 is made up of 15 amino acids. The CDR3 nucleotides are TGTGCCAGCAGCTTTGTGGAGGGGTTGACAGATACGCAGTATTTT. Its protein product is CASSFVEGLTDTQYF.

The chain combines TRBV5-6 with TRBJ1-3; 9 nucleotides agree with TRBD1. Germline loops: CDR1 SGHDT, CDR2 YYEEEE. The CDR3 extends over 16 amino acids. Trimming took 0 bases from V and 7 from J; bases not matched to a gene: 8. The CDR3 reads CASSLVDRGTWNTIYF. The CDR3 DNA follows: TGTGCCAGCAGCTTGGTGGACAGGGGAACATGGAACACCATATATTTT.

CDR3 loop: CASSRLQGASGELFF. DNA of the CDR3: TGTGCCAGCAGCCGCCTACAGGGGGCCTCCGGGGAGCTGTTTTTT. V and J are TRBV7-2 and TRBJ2-2, with 9 bases identical to TRBD1. Germline CDR1 SGHTA, CDR2 FQGNSA. The CDR3 is 15 amino acids. V trimming: 5 bases; J trimming: 6 bases; junction bases outside the gene matches: 7.